This T cell receptor (beta chain) appears in the sequencing data of a study of shared clonotypes between healthy human individuals. CD8 cells classed as naive were CD45RO-negative and positively selected for CCR7, excluding terminally differentiated effector memory CD45RA+ cells. The protocol was immunoSEQ multiplex PCR, while the TCRdb copy is restricted to in-frame clones and leaves out a portion. The data show about 2.1 million clones, approximately 92% seen once. Germline loops: CDR1 MGHDK, CDR2 SYGVNS. V shed 4 bases and J 1 base; nucleotides not matched to a gene: 9. The CDR3 length is 16 residues.

The chain carries TRBV25-1 and TRBJ2-5; 7 bases agree with TRBD2. The sequenced sample consisted of naive CD8+ T cells from PBMCs. The sequence was collected from a man aged 18-30 years in good health. Some clones in this sample may be carry-over from other donors' samples. CDR3 DNA sequence: TGTGCCAGCAGTGGCCTGGGGGAGGGGACCCAAGAGACCCAGTACTTC. Translation: CASSGLGEGTQETQYF.